This T cell receptor (beta chain) was captured in a study of beta chain features in type 1 diabetes (dated by TCRdb to 2017 to 2018). For the study in its entirety: Mean age, gender distribution, total cell number and subset yield were not different between patients and healthy donors. A total of roughly 98,000,000 sorted cells were examined across all samples, and a strong correlation was observed between cell number per subset and RNA yield. Regulatory and stem cell-like memory subsets were obtained from only 8 patients and roughly eight healthy donors, while naive and central memory subsets were obtained from all 30 or so donors. In the study, TCRB repertoires of sorted circulating CD4+ T cell subsets from recently diagnosed type 1 diabetes patients were compared with those of matched healthy donors. What the research found in general, with its limitations: Naive, central memory and regulatory TCRB repertoires appeared more similar among patients than among healthy donors. Only small numbers of individuals were included in the HLA sub-analyses, which left unresolved whether HLA type had any influence on TCRB rearrangement. Sequencing cDNA rather than genomic DNA could over-represent highly expressing activated cells, although activation and CD3 levels did not differ between groups. In all four CD4+ subsets, TCRB CDR3 length was moderately but significantly shorter in type 1 diabetes patients. Fewer insertions and more nucleotide deletions at VDJ recombination sites were observed in patients with type 1 diabetes, implying thymic rearrangement abnormalities. Shorter templates might have been favored by PCR, but patient and control samples were amplified and corrected together, so both groups would have been affected equally by any skew.

As for this clone: Its specific antigen is unknown. The sample holds no much larger clone one base away, and base qualities are not on file.

V lost 0 bases and J lost 8 bases; the stretch between them is 13 bases long. CDR1 and CDR2, per the germline V gene, are MNHEY and SVGAGI. The CDR3 covers 14 residues, taking in both the cysteine and the phenylalanine. Of the read, only the CDR3 DNA is kept; its 42 bases are in frame from base 1. From each donor, a single peripheral blood sample of approximately 120 mL on average was drawn into heparinised tubes. Naive, central memory, regulatory and stem cell-like memory CD4+ T cells were sorted on a BD FACSAria II using a panel including CD45RO, CCR7, CD25, CD127, CD95 and CD27. A purity above 98% was achieved for all sorted populations. PBMCs were separated immediately by Lymphoprep density gradient centrifugation and were stained directly, without being cultured. Samples were stained and sorted in pairs, with one healthy donor and one patient per experiment, so that batch effects were minimized.

The High Capacity cDNA Reverse Transcription Kit was used to reverse transcribe all of the isolated RNA, meaning that expressed TCRB transcripts were what got sequenced. Deep immunoSEQ sequencing was performed on naive, central memory and regulatory T cell samples, with an average of roughly 3.5 million total reads per sample. Sorted cells were lysed in RLT buffer, and RNA was extracted using DNase-treated RNeasy Micro or Mini kits according to cell number. To prevent cross-contamination, every cell subset was processed on its own, while patient and healthy donor samples were processed together. Using the immunoSEQ multiplex PCR, TCRB sequences were amplified from cDNA into 87-bp fragments spanning the CDR3 region. The amplicons were sequenced using the Illumina HiSeq platform. Turning to the authors' computational methods: Synthetic template baselines were used to correct PCR bias computationally, reads within Hamming distance 2 were collapsed, and singletons that could not be merged were discarded. Reads were aligned to IMGT to assign V, D and J genes, CDR3 length, and insertions or deletions at six rearrangement sites. Within each subset, clonotype counts were normalized to sorted cell number, after which true diversity and Gini coefficients were computed with the tcR R package. Repertoire sharing was quantified using the overlap coefficient calculated on TCRB nucleotide sequences. Out-of-frame TCRB sequences from naive cells were analyzed to stand in for the pre-selection repertoire. What TCRdb holds here is the immuneACCESS table cut down to in-frame rearrangements. Part of the clones is not present; checked against another copy, under half of the missing clones reflect an unresolved V gene, and the others are unexplained. D and trimming come from the DNA, and the V and J calls and clone size come from that table. This sample is represented by around 300,000 clones; roughly 11% of them were singletons. 0.015% to 0.02% of the sample is taken by the ten largest.

Sequencing was performed on naive CD4+ T cells from blood. This specimen's cell subset or site label, per the study, means: true naive CD4+ T cells. Recombination connected TRBV6-5 to TRBJ1-2; no confident D gene assignment can be made. The clonotype originates from a woman aged 25 to 39 in good health. The CDR3 region reads CASSYSGVPKGYTF. The bases read TGTGCCAGCAGTTACTCGGGAGTTCCGAAAGGCTACACCTTC.